This T cell receptor (beta chain) appears in the sequencing data of a study of lymphopenia after photon versus proton radiotherapy. Here immunoSEQ multiplex PCR was the method, and the copy in TCRdb shows in-frame clones only, minus some. The sample includes 60,000 to 75,000 clones, approximately 86% of them seen just once. The clonotype was recovered from a man aged 35 to 55 with gastric cancer. The sequences come from peripheral blood, collected from a patient treated with photon-based radiotherapy.

As DNA, the CDR3 is TGTGCCAGTAGTATTGGACAGCCCTTCTCTGGAAACACCATATATTTT. This translates into CASSIGQPFSGNTIYF. The V call is TRBV19, the J call TRBJ1-3, with D perhaps matching TRBD1 (6 bases). V lost 3 bases to trimming and J lost 0 bases, with 12 bases between them. The CDR3 has 16 residues. Germline CDR1 reads LNHDA; CDR2 reads SQIVND (reference sequence).